What follows is one TCR beta chain and its context. This entry belongs to a study of blood T cell repertoires in COVID-19. Assay used: immunoSEQ multiplex PCR; TCRdb lists only in-frame clones, some missing. The data hold some 190,000 clones, with more than 75% observed a single time. The CDR3 contains 13 residues. The sequence was obtained from a human donor in a cohort sampled during active COVID-19. The sequenced sample consisted of peripheral blood. This chain uses TRBV21-1 with TRBJ1-4; TRBD1 reflects the table's D call only, with no check against the DNA. TRBV21-1 is a pseudogene. The CDR3 region is CASSRASNEKLFF. For the CDR3, the DNA is TGTGCCAGCAGCAGGGCCTCTAATGAAAAACTGTTTTTT.